The 29 T cell receptor beta chains below were found in one sample sequenced in a study of blood T cell repertoires in COVID-19. Measured with immunoSEQ multiplex PCR; TCRdb has only the in-frame clones, and not every one. Among almost 200,000 clones listed, 86% were seen once. Material: peripheral blood. These receptors came from a woman aged 70 to 79 with acute or convalescent COVID-19.

The chain recombines TRBV19 with TRBJ2-7, with TRBD1 matching over 8 bases. The CDR3 consists of 16 residues. Germline lookup yields CDR1 LNHDA and CDR2 SQIVND (reference sequence). V dropped 5 bases and J dropped 0; count of bases not matched to a gene: 9. The CDR3 spells CASSLTTGVLSYEQYF. DNA of the CDR3: TGTGCCAGTAGTCTCACGACAGGGGTCCTCTCCTACGAGCAGTACTTC.

This sequence joins TRBV5-1 and TRBJ1-3; maybe TRBD1 (5 bases). CDR3 size: 14 residues. Trimming cost V 2 bases and J 2 bases, with 8 bases left between them. From germline, CDR1 is SGHRS and CDR2 YFSETQ. For the CDR3, the DNA is TGCGCCAGCAGCTTAAAAGGGGCTGGAAACACCATATATTTT. This sequence encodes CASSLKGAGNTIYF.

This clone was recorded only once. The genes are TRBV10-1 and TRBJ2-5; D perhaps matches TRBD2 (5 bases). The germline V gene encodes CDR1 WNHNN and CDR2 SYGVQD (reference sequence). This CDR3 has 13 residues. Trimming took off 3 bases at V and 5 bases at J, with 10 bases between the two ends. CDR3 DNA: TGCGCCAGCAGTGAAAGTAGCGAGGAGACCCAGTACTTC. Translating gives CASSESSEETQYF.

The V and J genes are TRBV19 and TRBJ1-1; D call uncertain. This CDR3 comprises 13 residues. The V end lost 5 bases, the J end lost 3 bases, and 10 bases lay between the germline ends. CDR1 and CDR2 (germline): LNHDA, SQIVND (reference sequence). As DNA, the CDR3 is TGTGCCAGTAGTGTAAACACGTACACTGAAGCTTTCTTT. The encoded protein is CASSVNTYTEAFF.

The chain links TRBV2 to TRBJ1-1, with 7 positions matching TRBD1. The CDR3 length is 13 residues. V trimming: 9 bases; J trimming: 2 bases; junction bases outside the gene matches: 6. CDR1 is SNHLY, CDR2 FYNNEI, per germline. CDR3 bases: TGTGCCAGTACTAGACAGGGCAACACTGAAGCTTTCTTT. Translating gives CASTRQGNTEAFF.

The chain uses TRBV5-6 and TRBJ2-5; TRBD1 agrees at 7 bases. V shed 4 bases and J 6 bases; nucleotides not matched to a gene: 6. CDR1 and CDR2 from the germline V gene are SGHDT and YYEEEE. The CDR3 sequence is 13 residues long. CDR3 amino acids: CASSRARGKTQYF. The CDR3, as DNA: TGTGCCAGCAGCCGGGCCAGGGGGAAGACCCAGTACTTC.

This clone was observed once. The rearrangement links TRBV5-1 to TRBJ1-1; 7 bases agree with TRBD1. Germline assignment: CDR1 SGHRS and CDR2 YFSETQ. The V segment lost 4 bases and the J segment 0 bases; nucleotides outside the gene matches: 9. CDR3 length equals 16 residues. In DNA, the CDR3 is TGCGCCAGCAGCGCCCGACAGGGTACAATGAACACTGAAGCTTTCTTT. As protein: CASSARQGTMNTEAFF.

V is TRBV9 and J is TRBJ1-3; 9 bases align to TRBD1. J gave up 7 bases and V 0 bases, and 2 bases lay outside the gene matches. The CDR3 spans 14 residues. Looked up from germline, CDR1 is SGDLS and CDR2 is YYNGEE. CDR3 loop: CASSVGDRGNTIYF. The CDR3 nucleotides are TGTGCCAGCAGCGTAGGCGACAGGGGGAACACCATATATTTT. The full variable domain, with the rest looked up from reference TRBV9 and TRBJ1-3, is DSGVTQTPKHLITATGQRVTLRCSPRSGDLSVYWYQQSLDQGLQFLIQYYNGEERAKGNILERFSAQQFPDLHSELNLSSLELGDSALYFCASSVGDRGNTIYFGEGSWLTVV.

Only one count was recorded for this clone. The chain couples TRBV6-1 to TRBJ2-2; the D is unclear. Trimming stripped 3 bases from V and 2 bases from J, with 7 bases between. CDR1 and CDR2 (germline): MNHNS, SASEGT. The CDR3 totals 14 residues. In DNA form, the CDR3 reads TGTGCCAGCAGTGACCAGTTAAACACCGGGGAGCTGTTTTTT. It is translated as CASSDQLNTGELFF.

V usage is TRBV28 and J usage is TRBJ2-7, with D perhaps matching TRBD2 (6 bases). The CDR3 covers 13 residues. Trimming took off 6 bases at V and 2 bases at J, with 11 bases between the two ends. Looked up from germline, CDR1 is MDHEN and CDR2 is SYDVKM. CDR3 nucleotide sequence: TGTGCCAGCAGGGCCCCGGGGGCCTACGAGCAGTACTTC. It yields the protein CASRAPGAYEQYF. Complete variable domain (other parts from reference TRBV28 and TRBJ2-7): DVKVTQSSRYLVKRTGEKVFLECVQDMDHENMFWYRQDPGLGLRLIYFSYDVKMKEKGDIPEGYSVSREKKERFSLILESASTNQTSMYLCASRAPGAYEQYFGPGTRLTVT.

The chain joins TRBV18 to TRBJ2-1, with TRBD2 matching over 9 bases. The CDR3 has 17 residues. V was clipped by 0 bases and J by 7 bases; unmatched bases: 10. Germline assignment: CDR1 KGHSH and CDR2 LQKENI. CDR3 sequence reads: CASSPPLAGGTRNEQFF. CDR3 DNA: TGTGCCAGCTCACCACCATTGGCGGGAGGGACAAGGAATGAGCAGTTCTTC. The full variable domain, in which reference TRBV18 and TRBJ2-1 provide the parts outside the CDR3, is NAGVMQNPRHLVRRRGQEARLRCSPMKGHSHVYWYRQLPEEGLKFMVYLQKENIIDESGMPKERFSAEFPKEGPSILRIQQVVRGDSAAYFCASSPPLAGGTRNEQFFGPGTRLTVL.

This clone was seen only once. The V and J genes are TRBV5-4 and TRBJ2-3; possible D gene TRBD1, 5 bases. The CDR3 covers 14 residues. The germline V and J ends were trimmed by 7 bases and 2 bases, with 14 bases remaining between them. CDR1 and CDR2 from the germline V gene are SGHNT and YYREEE (reference sequence). CDR3 loop: CASHRQTPTDTQYF. CDR3 DNA sequence: TGTGCCAGCCACCGACAGACCCCCACAGATACGCAGTATTTT.

Only a few counts were recorded for this clone. CDR3 region: CASSLPGGFYNEQFF. As DNA, the CDR3 is TGCGCCAGCAGTCTTCCAGGGGGCTTTTACAATGAGCAGTTCTTC. The chain recombines TRBV23-1 with TRBJ2-1, with 8 bases fitting TRBD1. Being an ORF, TRBV23-1 has a function that is uncertain. This CDR3 contains 15 residues. Germline trimming cut 4 bases from V and 4 bases from J; bases unmatched to any gene: 6.

The chain couples TRBV6-5 to TRBJ1-6, with 8 bases lining up with TRBD1. J was trimmed by 9 bases and V by 5 bases; bases with no gene match: 6. The CDR3 runs to 14 residues. Germline V gives CDR1 MNHEY, CDR2 SVGAGI. Here the CDR3 DNA reads TGTGCCAGCAGTCCGACAGGGGAAGGTTCACCCCTCCACTTT. It specifies CASSPTGEGSPLHF.

V is TRBV5-1 and J is TRBJ1-2, with a weak D call TRBD1 (6 bases). The CDR3 totals 12 residues. V was trimmed by 7 bases and J by 6 bases, leaving 13 bases between them. Per the germline V gene, CDR1 is SGHRS and CDR2 is YFSETQ. The CDR3 DNA reads TGCGCCAGCGGTTGGGGGCGGAATGGCTACACCTTC. Translating it yields CASGWGRNGYTF.

J is TRBJ1-1 and V is TRBV5-1; unclear D gene. This CDR3 region has 12 residues. The V end lost 4 bases, the J end lost 7 bases, and 11 bases lay between the germline ends. CDR1 is SGHRS, CDR2 YFSETQ, per germline. CDR3 in DNA: TGCGCCAGCAGCCGCGACGGGATTGAAGCTTTCTTT. This sequence encodes CASSRDGIEAFF.

The chain carries TRBV5-4 and TRBJ1-6; maybe TRBD1 (6 bases). The ends were cut back, 4 bases at V and 7 bases at J, with 15 bases in the middle. The CDR3 loop spans 15 amino acids. Per the germline V gene, CDR1 is SGHNT and CDR2 is YYREEE (reference sequence). The CDR3, as DNA: TGTGCCAGCAGCCCCTCTAACAGGGAGAATTCACCCCTCCACTTT. It codes for CASSPSNRENSPLHF.

The chain has TRBV28 and TRBJ2-5; D is undetermined. The CDR3 runs to 15 residues. In germline, CDR1 is MDHEN, CDR2 SYDVKM. Trimming pared 5 bases from V and 1 base from J, leaving 14 bases between. CDR3: CASSPPPPVQETQYF. In nucleotides, the CDR3 is TGTGCCAGCAGTCCACCACCGCCAGTCCAAGAGACCCAGTACTTC. The entire variable domain, with the rest obtained from reference TRBV28 and TRBJ2-5, is as follows: DVKVTQSSRYLVKRTGEKVFLECVQDMDHENMFWYRQDPGLGLRLIYFSYDVKMKEKGDIPEGYSVSREKKERFSLILESASTNQTSMYLCASSPPPPVQETQYFGPGTRLLVL.

The rearrangement uses TRBV6-5 and TRBJ2-5; TRBD2 is a possible D gene (5 bases). Germline V gene data show CDR1 as MNHEY and CDR2 as SVGAGI. This CDR3 has 15 amino acids. The ends were cut back, 7 bases at V and 6 bases at J, with 21 bases in the middle. CDR3 nucleotide sequence: TGTGCCAGCACGTCTCCCGAGGGCGCGACAAAGACCCAGTACTTC. Its translation: CASTSPEGATKTQYF.

J is TRBJ2-1 and V is TRBV5-1; D not certain. V dropped 4 bases and J dropped 2 bases, with 16 bases sitting between them. This CDR3 is built from 16 residues. Germline CDR1 SGHRS, CDR2 YFSETQ. CDR3 amino acids: CASSPTVTLPYNEQFF. The DNA for the CDR3 is TGCGCCAGCAGCCCTACCGTTACTCTCCCCTACAATGAGCAGTTCTTC.

This chain links TRBV7-9 with TRBJ2-3; 10 bases align to TRBD2. Germline V gives CDR1 SEHNR, CDR2 FQNEAQ (reference sequence). CDR3 length: 17 amino acids. After removal of 1 base from V and 3 bases from J, the junction contained 7 bases not matched to a gene. CDR3 sequence reads: CASSLDGVLAGTDTQYF. The CDR3 nucleotides read TGTGCCAGCAGCTTAGATGGAGTACTAGCGGGGACAGATACGCAGTATTTT.

V is TRBV28 and J is TRBJ2-3; 9 bases map to TRBD1. The CDR3 extends over 16 amino acids. Germline loops: CDR1 MDHEN, CDR2 SYDVKM. V was pared by 4 bases and J by 4 bases, with 9 bases of the junction left unmatched. The CDR3: CASSSVLGDRADTQYF. CDR3 nucleotides: TGTGCCAGCAGTTCCGTATTGGGGGACAGGGCAGATACGCAGTATTTT.

A remark on this clone: The junction differs from germline at one of its ends, possibly a read error. V is TRBV10-3 and J is TRBJ2-2, with TRBD2 identical over 11 bases. Germline CDR1 and CDR2: ENHRY and SYGVKD. This CDR3 contains 14 residues. The chain's CDR3 is CALRTSGFTGELFF. CDR3 in DNA: TGTGCCCTCAGGACTAGCGGGTTTACCGGGGAGCTGTTTTTT.

V and J are TRBV13 and TRBJ1-4; D ambiguous. Germline lookup yields CDR1 PRHDT and CDR2 FYEKMQ (reference sequence). V was cut by 0 bases and J by 8 bases, with 13 bases left in between. This CDR3 comprises 15 residues. CDR3 sequence reads: CASSLGPGLWEKLFF. Written as DNA, the CDR3 is TGTGCCAGCAGCTTAGGCCCGGGATTATGGGAAAAACTGTTTTTT.

The chain links TRBV5-1 to TRBJ1-4; D is unresolved. The germline V and J ends were trimmed by 7 bases and 3 bases, with 13 bases remaining between them. The CDR3 consists of 14 residues. Germline V gives CDR1 SGHRS, CDR2 YFSETQ. The DNA of the CDR3 is TGCGCCAGCCGGGAGTTGGGTGCTAATGAAAAACTGTTTTTT. Its protein product is CASRELGANEKLFF. The whole variable domain, remainder taken from reference TRBV5-1 and TRBJ1-4, is KAGVTQTPRYLIKTRGQQVTLSCSPISGHRSVSWYQQTPGQGLQFLFEYFSETQRNKGNFPGRFSGRQFSNSRSEMNVSTLELGDSALYLCASRELGANEKLFFGSGTQLSVL.

The chain has TRBV5-1 and TRBJ2-7; TRBD1 aligns across 7 bases. The CDR3 consists of 14 residues. CDR1 and CDR2 from the germline V gene are SGHRS and YFSETQ. Trimming cost V 4 bases and J 8 bases; bases outside gene matches: 12. CDR3 coding DNA: TGCGCCAGCAGCCCATCCCGGGACAGTTTTCAGCAGTACTTC. It yields the protein CASSPSRDSFQQYF.

The V and J genes are TRBV19 and TRBJ1-2; TRBD1 matches at 8 bases. CDR1 is LNHDA and CDR2 is SQIVND in the germline V gene (reference sequence). With V trimmed by 5 bases and J by 7 bases, 15 bases remained unmatched. CDR3 length: 16 amino acids. CDR3 amino acids: CASSPGQAPSRGGYTF. CDR3 sequence (DNA): TGTGCCAGTAGTCCGGGACAGGCCCCATCAAGGGGTGGCTACACCTTC. Supplemented by reference TRBV19 and TRBJ1-2, the full variable domain reads DGGITQSPKYLFRKEGQNVTLSCEQNLNHDAMYWYRQDPGQGLRLIYYSQIVNDFQKGDIAEGYSVSREKKESFPLTVTSAQKNPTAFYLCASSPGQAPSRGGYTFGSGTRLTVV.

This clone came up once. The CDR3 reads CASSTPGLAPHEQFF. The CDR3 bases are TGTGCCAGCAGTACACCGGGACTAGCTCCCCATGAGCAGTTCTTC. This chain joins TRBV6-5 and TRBJ2-1, with TRBD2 matching over 9 bases. After removal of 5 bases from V and 8 bases from J, the junction contained 10 bases not matched to a gene. CDR3 length equals 15 residues. Germline V gives CDR1 MNHEY, CDR2 SVGAGI.

This clone was counted a single time. The chain joins TRBV11-3 to TRBJ2-5, with D possibly TRBD1 on 6 matching bases. The CDR3 runs to 12 residues. V was clipped by 3 bases and J by 4 bases, with 6 bases between them. In germline, CDR1 is SGHNT, CDR2 YENEEA. The CDR3 reads CASSFRGETQYF. The CDR3 coding sequence is TGTGCCAGCAGCTTCAGGGGAGAGACCCAGTACTTC.